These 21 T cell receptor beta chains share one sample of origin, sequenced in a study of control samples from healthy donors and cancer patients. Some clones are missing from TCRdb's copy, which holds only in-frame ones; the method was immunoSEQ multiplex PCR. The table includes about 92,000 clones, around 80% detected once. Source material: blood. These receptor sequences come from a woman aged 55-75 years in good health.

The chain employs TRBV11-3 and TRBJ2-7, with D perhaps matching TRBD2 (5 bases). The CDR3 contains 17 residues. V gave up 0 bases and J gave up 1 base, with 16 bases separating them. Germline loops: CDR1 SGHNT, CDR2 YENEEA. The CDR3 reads CASSLDRRWERSYEQYF. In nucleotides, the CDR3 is TGTGCCAGCAGCTTAGATAGGCGCTGGGAGAGATCCTACGAGCAGTACTTC.

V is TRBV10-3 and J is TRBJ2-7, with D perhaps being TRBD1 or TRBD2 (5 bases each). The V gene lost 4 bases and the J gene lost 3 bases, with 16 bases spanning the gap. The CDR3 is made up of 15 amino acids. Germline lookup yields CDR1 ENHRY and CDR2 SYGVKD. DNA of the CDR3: TGTGCCATCAGTGGGGGACCGGCAACTAACTACGAGCAGTACTTC. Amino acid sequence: CAISGGPATNYEQYF.

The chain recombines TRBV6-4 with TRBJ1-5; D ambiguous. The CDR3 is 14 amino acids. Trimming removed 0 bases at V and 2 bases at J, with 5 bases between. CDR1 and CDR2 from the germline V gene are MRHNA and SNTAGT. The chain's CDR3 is CASSDSPGNQPQHF. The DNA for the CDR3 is TGTGCCAGCAGTGACTCGCCGGGCAATCAGCCCCAGCATTTT.

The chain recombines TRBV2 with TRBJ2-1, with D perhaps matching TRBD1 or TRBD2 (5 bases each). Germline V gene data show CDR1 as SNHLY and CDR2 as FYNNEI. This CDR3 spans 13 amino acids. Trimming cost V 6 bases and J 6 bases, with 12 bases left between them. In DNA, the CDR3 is TGTGCCAGCAGAGGGACGGAGCTCAATGAGCAGTTCTTC. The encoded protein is CASRGTELNEQFF.

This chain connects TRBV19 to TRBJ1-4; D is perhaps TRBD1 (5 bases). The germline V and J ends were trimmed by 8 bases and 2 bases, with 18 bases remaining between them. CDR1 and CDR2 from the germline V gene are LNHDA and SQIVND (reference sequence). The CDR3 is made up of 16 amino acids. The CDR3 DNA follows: TGTGCCAGTGCCCGGGACCTAGGTTCGACTAATGAAAAACTGTTTTTT. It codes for CASARDLGSTNEKLFF.

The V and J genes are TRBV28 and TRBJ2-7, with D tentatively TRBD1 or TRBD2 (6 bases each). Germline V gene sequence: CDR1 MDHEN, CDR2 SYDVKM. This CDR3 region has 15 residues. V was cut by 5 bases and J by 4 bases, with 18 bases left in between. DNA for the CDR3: TGTGCCAGCAGTATTGGGGGGCAGGGTACGTACGAGCAGTACTTC. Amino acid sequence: CASSIGGQGTYEQYF.

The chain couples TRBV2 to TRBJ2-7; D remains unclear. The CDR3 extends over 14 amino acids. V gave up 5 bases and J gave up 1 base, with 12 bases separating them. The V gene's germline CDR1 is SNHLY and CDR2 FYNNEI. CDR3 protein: CASSSRTVSYEQYF. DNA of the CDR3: TGTGCCAGCAGTTCGCGGACGGTTTCCTACGAGCAGTACTTC.

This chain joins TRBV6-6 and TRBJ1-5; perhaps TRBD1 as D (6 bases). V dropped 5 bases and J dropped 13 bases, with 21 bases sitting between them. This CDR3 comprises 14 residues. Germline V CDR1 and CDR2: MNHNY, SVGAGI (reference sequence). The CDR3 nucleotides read TGTGCCAGCAGTGCCATACAGGGTTACGGGACTCAGCATTTT. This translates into CASSAIQGYGTQHF.

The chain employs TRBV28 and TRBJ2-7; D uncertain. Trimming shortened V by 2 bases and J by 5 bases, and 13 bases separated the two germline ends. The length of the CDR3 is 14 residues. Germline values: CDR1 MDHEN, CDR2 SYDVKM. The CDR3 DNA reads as TGTGCCAGCAGTTTAAGTGGGTGGGGAAACGAGCAGTACTTC. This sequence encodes CASSLSGWGNEQYF.

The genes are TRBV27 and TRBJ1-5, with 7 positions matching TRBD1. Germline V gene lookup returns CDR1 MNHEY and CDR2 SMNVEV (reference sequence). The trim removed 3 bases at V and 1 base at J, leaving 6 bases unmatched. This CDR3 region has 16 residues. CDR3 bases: TGTGCCAGCAGTTTTGGGGGACAGCGGAGCAATCAGCCCCAGCATTTT. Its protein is CASSFGGQRSNQPQHF.

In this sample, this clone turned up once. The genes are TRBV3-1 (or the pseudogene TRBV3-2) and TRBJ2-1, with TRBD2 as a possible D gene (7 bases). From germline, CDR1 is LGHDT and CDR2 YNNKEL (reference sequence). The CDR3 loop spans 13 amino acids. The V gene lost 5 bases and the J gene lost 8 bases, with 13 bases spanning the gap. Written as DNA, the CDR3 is TGTGCCAGCAGCGGGGGGGCTGTGGATGAGCAGTTCTTC. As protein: CASSGGAVDEQFF.

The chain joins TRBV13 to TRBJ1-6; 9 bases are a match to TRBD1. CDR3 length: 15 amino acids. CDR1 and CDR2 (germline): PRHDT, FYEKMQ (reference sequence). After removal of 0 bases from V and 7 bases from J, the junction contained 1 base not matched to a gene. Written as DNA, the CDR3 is TGTGCCAGCAGCTTAGGGGACAGGGGAAATTCACCCCTCCACTTT. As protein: CASSLGDRGNSPLHF.

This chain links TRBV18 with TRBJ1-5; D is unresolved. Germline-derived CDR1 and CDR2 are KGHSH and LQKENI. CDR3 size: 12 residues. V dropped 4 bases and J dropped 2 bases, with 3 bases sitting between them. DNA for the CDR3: TGTGCCAGCTCACAGGGCAATCAGCCCCAGCATTTT. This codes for CASSQGNQPQHF.

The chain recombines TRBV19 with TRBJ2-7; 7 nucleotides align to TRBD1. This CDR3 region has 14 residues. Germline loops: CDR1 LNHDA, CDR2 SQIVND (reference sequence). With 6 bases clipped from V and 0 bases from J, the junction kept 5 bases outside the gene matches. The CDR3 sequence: CASSRQGSSYEQYF. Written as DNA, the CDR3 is TGTGCCAGTAGCCGACAGGGCTCCTCCTACGAGCAGTACTTC.

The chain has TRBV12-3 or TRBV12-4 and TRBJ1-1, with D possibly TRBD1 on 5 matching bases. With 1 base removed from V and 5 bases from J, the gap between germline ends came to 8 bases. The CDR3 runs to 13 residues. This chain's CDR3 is CASSLGGKTEAFF. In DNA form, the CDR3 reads TGTGCCAGCAGTTTAGGGGGGAAGACTGAAGCTTTCTTT.

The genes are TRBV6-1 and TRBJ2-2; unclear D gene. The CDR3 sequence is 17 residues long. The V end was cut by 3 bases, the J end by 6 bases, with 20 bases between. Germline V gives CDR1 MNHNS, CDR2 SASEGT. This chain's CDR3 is CASSENGRSQASGELFF. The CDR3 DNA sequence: TGTGCCAGCAGTGAGAATGGACGGAGCCAAGCGTCCGGGGAGCTGTTTTTT.

CDR3 DNA sequence: TGTGCCAGCAGTTACTCATCAGGTGTCACTGAAGCTTTCTTT. Translated: CASSYSSGVTEAFF. This chain uses TRBV6-5 with TRBJ1-1; D is unclear. The CDR3 extends over 14 amino acids. Germline V gene lookup returns CDR1 MNHEY and CDR2 SVGAGI. Deletions cut 0 bases from V and 4 bases from J, with 9 bases between.

The CDR3 DNA follows: TGTGCAAGTCGCTTAGCGCGGGACAGCGGAAACACCATATATTTT. Translating gives CASRLARDSGNTIYF. The genes are TRBV12-2 and TRBJ1-3; TRBD1 reflects the table's D call only, with no check against the DNA. TRBV12-2 is described as a pseudogene. The CDR3 contains 15 residues.

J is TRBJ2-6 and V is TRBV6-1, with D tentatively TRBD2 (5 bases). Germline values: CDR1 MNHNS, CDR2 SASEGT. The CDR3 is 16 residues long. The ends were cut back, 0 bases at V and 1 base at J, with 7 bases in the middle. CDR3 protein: CASSEARGSGANVLTF. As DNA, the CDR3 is TGTGCCAGCAGTGAAGCGAGAGGGTCTGGGGCCAACGTCCTGACTTTC.

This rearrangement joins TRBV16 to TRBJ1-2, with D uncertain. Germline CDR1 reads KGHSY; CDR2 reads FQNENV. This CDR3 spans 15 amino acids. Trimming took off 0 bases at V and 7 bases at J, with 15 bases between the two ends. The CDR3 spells CASSQSAVQFLGYTF. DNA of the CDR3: TGTGCCAGCAGCCAATCGGCAGTCCAGTTCCTTGGCTACACCTTC.

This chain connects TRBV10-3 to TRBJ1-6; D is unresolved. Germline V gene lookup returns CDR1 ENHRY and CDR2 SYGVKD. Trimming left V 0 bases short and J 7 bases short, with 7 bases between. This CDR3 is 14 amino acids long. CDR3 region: CAISESGGNSPLHF. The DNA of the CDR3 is TGTGCCATCAGTGAGTCGGGAGGAAATTCACCCCTCCACTTT.